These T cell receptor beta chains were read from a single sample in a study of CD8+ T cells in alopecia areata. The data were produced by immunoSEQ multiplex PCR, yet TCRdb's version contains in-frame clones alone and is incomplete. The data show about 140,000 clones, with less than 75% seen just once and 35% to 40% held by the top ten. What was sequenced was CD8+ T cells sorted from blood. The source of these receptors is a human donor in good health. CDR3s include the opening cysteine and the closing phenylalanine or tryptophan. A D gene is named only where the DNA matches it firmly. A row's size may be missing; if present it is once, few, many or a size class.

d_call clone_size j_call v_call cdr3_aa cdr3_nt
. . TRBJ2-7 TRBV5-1 CASSLEAGRGPSYEQYF TGCGCCAGCAGCTTGGAAGCCGGACGGGGACCCTCCTACGAGCAGTACTTC
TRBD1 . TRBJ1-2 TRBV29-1 CSVPGQGANGYTF TGCAGCGTCCCCGGACAGGGGGCGAATGGCTACACCTTC
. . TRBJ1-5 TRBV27 CASSPALGQPQHF TGTGCCAGCAGTCCGGCGTTGGGTCAGCCCCAGCATTTT
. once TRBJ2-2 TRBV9 CASSVGGTGELFF TGTGCCAGCAGCGTAGGGGGGACCGGGGAGCTGTTTTTT
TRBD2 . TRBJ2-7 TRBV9 CASSVASGQSYEQYF TGTGCCAGCAGCGTAGCTAGCGGTCAATCCTACGAGCAGTACTTC
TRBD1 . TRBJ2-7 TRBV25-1 CASSPRQGAYEQYF TGTGCCAGCAGCCCAAGACAGGGGGCCTACGAGCAGTACTTC
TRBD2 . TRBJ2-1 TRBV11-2 CASSLGLSGMNEQFF TGTGCCAGCAGCTTAGGTCTTAGCGGGATGAATGAGCAGTTCTTC
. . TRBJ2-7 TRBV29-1 CSGGGGGDYDEQYF TGCAGCGGGGGGGGCGGGGGCGATTACGACGAGCAGTACTTC
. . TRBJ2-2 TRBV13 CASSPRVIPGELFF TGTGCCAGCAGTCCCAGGGTTATCCCAGGGGAGCTGTTTTTT
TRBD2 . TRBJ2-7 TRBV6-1 CASSEVELAGGPREQYF TGTGCCAGCAGTGAAGTCGAGCTAGCGGGAGGGCCTCGCGAGCAGTACTTC
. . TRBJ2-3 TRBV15 CATSRADGTYTQYF TGTGCCACCAGCAGAGCGGATGGCACGTATACGCAGTATTTT
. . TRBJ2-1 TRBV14 CASSQAGDNEQFF TGTGCCAGCAGCCAAGCCGGGGACAATGAGCAGTTCTTC